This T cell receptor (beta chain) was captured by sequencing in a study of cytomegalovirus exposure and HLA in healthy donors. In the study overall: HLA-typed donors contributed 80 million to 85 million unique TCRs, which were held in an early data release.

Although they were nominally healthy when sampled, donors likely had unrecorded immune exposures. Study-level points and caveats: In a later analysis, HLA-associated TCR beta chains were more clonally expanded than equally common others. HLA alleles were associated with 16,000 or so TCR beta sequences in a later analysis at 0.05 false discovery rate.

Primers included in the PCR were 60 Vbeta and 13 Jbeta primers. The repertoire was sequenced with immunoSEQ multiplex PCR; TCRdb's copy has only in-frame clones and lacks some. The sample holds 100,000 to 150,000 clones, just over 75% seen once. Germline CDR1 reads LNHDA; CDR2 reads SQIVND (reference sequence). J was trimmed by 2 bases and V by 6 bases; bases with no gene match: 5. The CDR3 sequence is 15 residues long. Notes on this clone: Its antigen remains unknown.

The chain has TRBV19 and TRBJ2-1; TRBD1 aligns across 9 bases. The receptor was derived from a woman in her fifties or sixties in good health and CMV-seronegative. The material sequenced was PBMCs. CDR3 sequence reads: CASRTGTGTYNEQFF. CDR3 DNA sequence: TGTGCCAGTAGAACCGGGACAGGGACCTACAATGAGCAGTTCTTC.